These 9 T cell receptor beta chains originate from one sample sequenced in a study of CD8 T cells in ankylosing spondylitis. TCRdb analysed the 5' RACE reads with MiXCR anew, one entry per CDR3 protein. This sample yields a few hundred thousand distinct CDR3 sequences, of which approximately 10% are seen a single time; roughly 9.5% belongs to the top ten. Source material: blood, either unsorted or a sorted T cell fraction (not recorded which). Receptor source: a female donor with ankylosing spondylitis or in good health (not recorded which).

The chain is built from TRBV7-3 and TRBJ2-4, with D possibly being TRBD1 or TRBD2 (6 bases each). Trimming took off 5 bases at V and 5 bases at J, with 16 bases between the two ends. This CDR3 has 15 residues. The germline CDR1 and CDR2 sequences are SGHTA and FQGTGA. The CDR3 nucleotides read TGTGCCAGCAGCCTCCTGGGTGGGGGGCAAAACATTCAGTACTTC. As protein: CASSLLGGGQNIQYF.

This clonotype was picked up one time. The CDR3 region has the DNA TGTGCCAGCAGCTTAGGGGTAAGGGGGACTGTAGCCGGCGAGCAGTACTTC. Its translation is CASSLGVRGTVAGEQYF. V gene TRBV28 combines with J gene TRBJ2-7; D possibly matches TRBD1 or TRBD2 (6 bases each). The CDR3 is 17 amino acids. Trimming took off 6 bases at V and 6 bases at J, with 27 bases between the two ends. Germline lookup yields CDR1 MDHEN and CDR2 SYDVKM.

This clonotype was seen many times. The chain uses TRBV5-1 and TRBJ1-1; possible D gene TRBD1, 6 bases. Looked up from germline, CDR1 is SGHRS and CDR2 is YFSETQ. CDR3 length equals 13 residues. Trimming removed 4 bases from V and 3 bases from J, with 10 bases in between. The CDR3 sequence: CASSPGEDTEAFF. As DNA, the CDR3 is TGCGCCAGCAGCCCAGGGGAGGACACTGAAGCTTTCTTT.

This clonotype was seen many times. This chain joins TRBV12-3 or TRBV12-4 and TRBJ1-5, with TRBD1 matching 8 bases. CDR3 length: 15 residues. The junction had 5 bases not matched to a gene; V was cut back by 4 bases and J by 3 bases. CDR3 DNA sequence: TGTGCCAGCAGTTCGGACAGGGTCACCAATCAGCCCCAGCATTTT. Protein product: CASSSDRVTNQPQHF.

This clonotype was found a few times. The chain combines TRBV4-1 with TRBJ1-5; 8 bases are a match to TRBD1. Trimming took 0 bases from V and 4 from J; bases not matched to a gene: 5. Germline V gives CDR1 MGHRA, CDR2 YSYEKL. This CDR3 comprises 16 residues. CDR3 in DNA: TGCGCCAGCAGCCAAGAACGGACAGGGTGGAATCAGCCCCAGCATTTT. Encoded protein: CASSQERTGWNQPQHF.

This clonotype showed up many times. The chain links TRBV4-3 to TRBJ2-7, with no clear D. In germline, CDR1 is LGHNA, CDR2 YSLEER. This CDR3 is built from 15 residues. Between the trimmed V and J ends, which lost 0 bases and 3 bases, there was a span of 12 bases. The CDR3 DNA is TGCGCCAGCAGCCAAGATGTCCAGTTAGTCTACGAGCAGTACTTC. This sequence encodes CASSQDVQLVYEQYF.

This clonotype has ten or more counts. The V and J genes are TRBV20-1 and TRBJ1-1, with D possibly matching TRBD1 (6 bases). V was clipped by 6 bases and J by 4 bases, with 15 bases between them. CDR1 and CDR2 (germline): DFQATT, SNEGSKA (reference sequence). This CDR3 is 13 amino acids long. The CDR3 coding sequence is TGCAGTGCCCCTTCGGACAGTGGCACTGAAGCTTTCTTT. Translation gives CSAPSDSGTEAFF.

This clonotype was detected many times. The chain carries TRBV18 and TRBJ2-1; no firm D call. The germline V and J ends were trimmed by 8 bases and 7 bases, with 9 bases remaining between them. Germline V CDR1 and CDR2: KGHSH, LQKENI. The CDR3 has 11 residues. The CDR3 region is CASSPSNEQFF. In DNA, the CDR3 is TGTGCCAGCAGCCCGTCTAATGAGCAGTTCTTC.

Ten or more counts support this clonotype. This rearrangement joins TRBV10-3 to TRBJ2-3, with 12 nucleotides matching TRBD2. The CDR3 sequence is 16 residues long. Germline CDR1 ENHRY, CDR2 SYGVKD. V shed 4 bases, J shed 3 bases, and the junction held 5 bases outside the gene matches. The DNA for the CDR3 is TGTGCCATCAGTGGAGAACTAGCGGGGGGAACAGATACGCAGTATTTT. This translates into CAISGELAGGTDTQYF.